This T cell receptor (beta chain) was observed in a study of cytomegalovirus exposure and HLA in healthy donors. Per the germline V gene, CDR1 is ENHRY and CDR2 is SYGVKD. Between the trimmed V and J ends, which lost 2 bases and 2 bases, there was a span of 12 bases. The CDR3 has 15 residues. It was with 60 Vbeta and 13 Jbeta primers that the PCR ran. Some clones are missing from TCRdb's copy, which holds only in-frame ones; the method was immunoSEQ multiplex PCR. The sample comprises over 150,000 clones, roughly 70% of which are singletons, and 2.5% to 3.5% rests with the top ten. The rearrangement links TRBV10-3 to TRBJ1-1, with D maybe TRBD1 (5 bases). The source is a woman aged 35 to 49 in good health and CMV-seropositive. The sequenced sample consisted of PBMCs. The CDR3 is CAISESGGANTEAFF. The CDR3 DNA reads TGTGCCATCAGTGAGAGCGGAGGGGCAAACACTGAAGCTTTCTTT.